The present T cell receptor (beta chain) was sequenced within a study of blood T cell repertoires in COVID-19. Study at large: Nucleic acid was either cDNA or gDNA, and it came from T cells, B-cell-depleted T cells, or PBMCs.

CDR1 is GTSNPN, CDR2 SVGIG, per germline (reference sequence). The V end was cut by 2 bases, the J end by 7 bases, with 20 bases between. CDR3 length: 16 amino acids. Source study methods: Estimates of nucleated cell counts were drawn from the amplification of reference gene primers. Sequenced by immunoSEQ multiplex PCR; TCRdb stores in-frame clones only, minus some. V and J calls and clone size are copied from that table; D and trimming were computed from the DNA. This table has 150,000 or so clones, 76% appearing once. V and J are TRBV30 and TRBJ1-4; possible D gene TRBD1, 5 bases. This receptor was taken from a woman older than 75 with active or convalescent COVID-19. Sequencing input: peripheral blood. CDR3 in DNA: TGTGCCTGGAGTCCCGTAGGGGCCGGTGGTGGTGAAAAACTGTTTTTT. It specifies CAWSPVGAGGGEKLFF.